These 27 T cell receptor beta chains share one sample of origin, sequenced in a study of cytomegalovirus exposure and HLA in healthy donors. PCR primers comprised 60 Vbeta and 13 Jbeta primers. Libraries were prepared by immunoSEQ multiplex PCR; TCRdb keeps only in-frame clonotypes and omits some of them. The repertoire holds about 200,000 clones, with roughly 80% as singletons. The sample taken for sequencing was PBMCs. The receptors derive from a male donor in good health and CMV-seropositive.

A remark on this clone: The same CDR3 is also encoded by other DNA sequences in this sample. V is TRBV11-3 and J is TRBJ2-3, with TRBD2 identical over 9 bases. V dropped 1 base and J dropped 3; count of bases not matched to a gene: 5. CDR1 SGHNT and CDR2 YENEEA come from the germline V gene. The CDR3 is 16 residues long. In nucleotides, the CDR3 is TGTGCCAGCAGCTTAGGAGCCAGCGGGGGGACAGATACGCAGTATTTT. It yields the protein CASSLGASGGTDTQYF.

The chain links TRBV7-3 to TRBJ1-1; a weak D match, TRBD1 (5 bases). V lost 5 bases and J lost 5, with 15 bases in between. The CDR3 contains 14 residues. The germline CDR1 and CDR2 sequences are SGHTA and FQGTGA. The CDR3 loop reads CASSPRFGGTEAFF. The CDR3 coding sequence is TGTGCCAGCAGCCCACGGTTCGGGGGTACTGAAGCTTTCTTT.

CDR3 nucleotides: TGTGCCAGTAGTATAGCTGGGACAGCCTACGAGGGGGATACGCAGTATTTT. It encodes CASSIAGTAYEGDTQYF. This chain links TRBV19 with TRBJ2-3; 7 nucleotides align to TRBD1. The trim removed 1 base at V and 6 bases at J, leaving 13 bases unmatched. CDR3 length equals 17 residues. Per the germline V gene, CDR1 is LNHDA and CDR2 is SQIVND (reference sequence).

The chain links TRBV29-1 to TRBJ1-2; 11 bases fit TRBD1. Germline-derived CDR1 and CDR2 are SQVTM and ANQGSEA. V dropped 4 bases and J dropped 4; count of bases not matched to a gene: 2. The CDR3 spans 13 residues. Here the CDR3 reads CSVGTGGVYGYTF. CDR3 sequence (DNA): TGCAGCGTTGGGACAGGGGGCGTCTATGGCTACACCTTC.

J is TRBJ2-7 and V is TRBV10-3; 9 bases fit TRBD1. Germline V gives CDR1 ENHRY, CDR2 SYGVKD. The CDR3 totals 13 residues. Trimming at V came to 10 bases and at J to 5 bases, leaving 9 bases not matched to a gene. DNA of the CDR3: TGTGCCACGGTCTGGGACAGGGCCCACGAGCAGTACTTC. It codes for CATVWDRAHEQYF.

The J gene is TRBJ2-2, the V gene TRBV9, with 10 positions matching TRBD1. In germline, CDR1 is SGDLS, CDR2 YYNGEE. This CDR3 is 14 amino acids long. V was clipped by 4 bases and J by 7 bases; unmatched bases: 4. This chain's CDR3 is CASSFGQGGGELFF. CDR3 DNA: TGTGCCAGCAGCTTCGGACAGGGGGGCGGGGAGCTGTTTTTT.

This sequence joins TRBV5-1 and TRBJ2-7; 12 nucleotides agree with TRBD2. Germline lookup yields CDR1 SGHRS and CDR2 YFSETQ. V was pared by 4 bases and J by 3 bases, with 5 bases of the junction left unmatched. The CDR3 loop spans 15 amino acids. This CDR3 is CASSQTSGSFYEQYF. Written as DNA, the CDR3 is TGCGCCAGCAGCCAGACTAGCGGGAGTTTCTACGAGCAGTACTTC.

CDR3 bases: TGTGCCAGCAGCGTAGAACCGGACACCTATAGCTCCTACAATGAGCAGTTCTTC. Encoded protein: CASSVEPDTYSSYNEQFF. The V and J genes are TRBV9 and TRBJ2-1, with D perhaps matching TRBD1 (5 bases). Germline CDR1 SGDLS, CDR2 YYNGEE. The CDR3 has 18 amino acids. V was pared by 0 bases and J by 0 bases, with 16 bases between. Drawing the rest from reference TRBV9 and TRBJ2-1, the complete variable domain is DSGVTQTPKHLITATGQRVTLRCSPRSGDLSVYWYQQSLDQGLQFLIQYYNGEERAKGNILERFSAQQFPDLHSELNLSSLELGDSALYFCASSVEPDTYSSYNEQFFGPGTRLTVL.

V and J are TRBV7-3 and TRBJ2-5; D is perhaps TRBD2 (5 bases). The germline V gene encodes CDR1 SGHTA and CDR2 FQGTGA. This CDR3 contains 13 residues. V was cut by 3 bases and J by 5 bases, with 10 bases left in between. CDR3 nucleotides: TGTGCCAGCAGCTTCAGTAGGGAGGAGACCCAGTACTTC. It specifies CASSFSREETQYF.

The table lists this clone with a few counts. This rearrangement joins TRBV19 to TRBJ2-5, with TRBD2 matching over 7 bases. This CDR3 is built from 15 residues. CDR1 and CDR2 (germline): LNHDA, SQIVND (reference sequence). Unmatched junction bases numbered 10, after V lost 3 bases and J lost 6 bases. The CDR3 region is CASSIQSGEGKTQYF. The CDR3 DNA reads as TGTGCCAGTAGTATTCAAAGCGGGGAAGGGAAGACCCAGTACTTC. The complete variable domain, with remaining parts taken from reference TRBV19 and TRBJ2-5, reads DGGITQSPKYLFRKEGQNVTLSCEQNLNHDAMYWYRQDPGQGLRLIYYSQIVNDFQKGDIAEGYSVSREKKESFPLTVTSAQKNPTAFYLCASSIQSGEGKTQYFGPGTRLLVL.

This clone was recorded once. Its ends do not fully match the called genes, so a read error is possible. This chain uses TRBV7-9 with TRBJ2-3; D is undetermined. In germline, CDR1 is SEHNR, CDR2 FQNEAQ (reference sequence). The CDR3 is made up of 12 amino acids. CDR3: CSSSLSADTQYF. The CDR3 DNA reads TGTTCCAGCAGCTTATCAGCAGATACGCAGTATTTT.

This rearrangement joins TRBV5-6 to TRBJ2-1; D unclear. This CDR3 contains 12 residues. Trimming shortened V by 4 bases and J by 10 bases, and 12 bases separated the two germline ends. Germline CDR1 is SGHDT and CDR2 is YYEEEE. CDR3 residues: CASSESQWEQFF. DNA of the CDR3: TGTGCCAGCAGCGAATCTCAGTGGGAGCAGTTCTTC.

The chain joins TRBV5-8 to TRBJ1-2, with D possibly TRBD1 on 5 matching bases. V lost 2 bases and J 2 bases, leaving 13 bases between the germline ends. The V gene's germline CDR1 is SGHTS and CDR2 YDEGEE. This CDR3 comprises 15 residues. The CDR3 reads CASSFGGGSNYGYTF. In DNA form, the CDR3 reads TGTGCCAGCAGCTTTGGTGGGGGGTCCAACTATGGCTACACCTTC.

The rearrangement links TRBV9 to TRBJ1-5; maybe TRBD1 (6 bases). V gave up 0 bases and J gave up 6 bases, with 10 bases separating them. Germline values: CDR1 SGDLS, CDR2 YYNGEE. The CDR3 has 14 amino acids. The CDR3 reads CASSVGQAGQPQHF. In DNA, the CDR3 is TGTGCCAGCAGCGTAGGACAGGCGGGTCAGCCCCAGCATTTT.

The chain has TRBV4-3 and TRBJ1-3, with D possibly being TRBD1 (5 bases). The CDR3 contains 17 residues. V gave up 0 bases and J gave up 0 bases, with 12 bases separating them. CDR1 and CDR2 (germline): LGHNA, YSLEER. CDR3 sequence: CASSQDYRTYSGNTIYF. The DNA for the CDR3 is TGCGCCAGCAGCCAAGATTACAGGACCTACTCTGGAAACACCATATATTTT.

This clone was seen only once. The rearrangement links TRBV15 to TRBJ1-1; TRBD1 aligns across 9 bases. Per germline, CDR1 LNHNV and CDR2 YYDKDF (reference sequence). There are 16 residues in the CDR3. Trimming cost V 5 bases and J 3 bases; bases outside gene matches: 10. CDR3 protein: CATSGLQGARDTEAFF. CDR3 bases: TGTGCCACCAGCGGGCTACAGGGGGCGCGAGACACTGAAGCTTTCTTT.

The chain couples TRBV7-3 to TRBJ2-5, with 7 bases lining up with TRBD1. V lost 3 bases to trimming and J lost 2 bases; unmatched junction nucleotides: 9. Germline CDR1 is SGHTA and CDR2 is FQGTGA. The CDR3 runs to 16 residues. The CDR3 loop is CASSLGTGVPQETQYF. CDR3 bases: TGTGCCAGCAGCTTGGGTACAGGGGTGCCGCAAGAGACCCAGTACTTC.

The CDR3 nucleotides read TGCGCCAGCAGCTTGACCAGTAATCAGCCCCAGCATTTT. Encoded protein: CASSLTSNQPQHF. The chain uses TRBV5-1 and TRBJ1-5; D call uncertain. The CDR3 spans 13 residues. V dropped 1 base and J dropped 4 bases, with 6 bases sitting between them. Germline V CDR1 and CDR2: SGHRS, YFSETQ.

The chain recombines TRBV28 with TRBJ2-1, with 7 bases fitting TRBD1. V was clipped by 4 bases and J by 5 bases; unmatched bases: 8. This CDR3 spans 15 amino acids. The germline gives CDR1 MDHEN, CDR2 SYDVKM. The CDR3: CASSYLDRDDNEQFF. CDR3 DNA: TGTGCCAGCAGTTATCTTGACAGGGACGACAATGAGCAGTTCTTC.

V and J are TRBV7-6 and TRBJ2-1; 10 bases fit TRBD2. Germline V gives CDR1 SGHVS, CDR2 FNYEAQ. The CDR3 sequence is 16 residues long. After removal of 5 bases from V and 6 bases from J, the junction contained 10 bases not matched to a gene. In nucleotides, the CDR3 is TGTGCCAGCAGCCTCTACGGACTAGCGGAGACCAATGAGCAGTTCTTC. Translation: CASSLYGLAETNEQFF.

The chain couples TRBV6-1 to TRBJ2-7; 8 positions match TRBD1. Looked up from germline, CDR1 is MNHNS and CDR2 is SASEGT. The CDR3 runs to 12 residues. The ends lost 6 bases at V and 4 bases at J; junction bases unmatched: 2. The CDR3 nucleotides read TGTGCCAGCAGCGACAGGGGTTACGAGCAGTACTTC. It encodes CASSDRGYEQYF.

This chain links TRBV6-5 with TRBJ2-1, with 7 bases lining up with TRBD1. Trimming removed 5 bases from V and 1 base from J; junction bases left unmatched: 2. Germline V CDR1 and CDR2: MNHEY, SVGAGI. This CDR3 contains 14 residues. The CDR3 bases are TGTGCCAGCAGTGACAGGGTATCCTACAATGAGCAGTTCTTC. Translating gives CASSDRVSYNEQFF.

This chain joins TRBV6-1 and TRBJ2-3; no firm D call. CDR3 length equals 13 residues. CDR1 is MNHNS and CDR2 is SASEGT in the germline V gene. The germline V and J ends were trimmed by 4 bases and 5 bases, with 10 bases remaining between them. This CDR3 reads CASSGLVQDTQYF. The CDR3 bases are TGTGCCAGCAGTGGCCTAGTCCAAGATACGCAGTATTTT.

The CDR3 nucleotides read TGTGCCAGAGCGGCCCACACCTCTGGAAACACCATATATTTT. Translated, it gives CARAAHTSGNTIYF. This sequence joins TRBV19 and TRBJ1-3; D unresolved. This CDR3 contains 14 residues. Germline lookup yields CDR1 LNHDA and CDR2 SQIVND (reference sequence). V was shortened by 9 bases and J by 0 bases, with 12 bases between the two germline ends.

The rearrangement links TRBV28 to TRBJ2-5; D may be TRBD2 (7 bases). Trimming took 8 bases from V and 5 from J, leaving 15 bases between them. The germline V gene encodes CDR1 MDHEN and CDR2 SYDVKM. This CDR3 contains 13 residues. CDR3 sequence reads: CASALGGPETQYF. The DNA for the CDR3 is TGTGCCAGCGCGTTGGGGGGGCCGGAGACCCAGTACTTC. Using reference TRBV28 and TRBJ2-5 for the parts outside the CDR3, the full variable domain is DVKVTQSSRYLVKRTGEKVFLECVQDMDHENMFWYRQDPGLGLRLIYFSYDVKMKEKGDIPEGYSVSREKKERFSLILESASTNQTSMYLCASALGGPETQYFGPGTRLLVL.

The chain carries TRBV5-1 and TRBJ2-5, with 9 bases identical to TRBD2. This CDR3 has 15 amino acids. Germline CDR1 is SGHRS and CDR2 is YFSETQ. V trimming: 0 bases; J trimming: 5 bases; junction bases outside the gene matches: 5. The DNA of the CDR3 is TGCGCCAGCAGCTTGGGGGGACTAGCACTTGAGACCCAGTACTTC. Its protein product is CASSLGGLALETQYF.

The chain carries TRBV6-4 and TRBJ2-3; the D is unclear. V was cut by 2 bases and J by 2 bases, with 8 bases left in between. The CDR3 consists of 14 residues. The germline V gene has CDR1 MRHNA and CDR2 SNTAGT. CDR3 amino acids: CASSDRLSTDTQYF. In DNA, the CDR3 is TGTGCCAGCAGTGACAGACTCTCCACAGATACGCAGTATTTT.